This TCR beta chain was observed in a study of neurological immune-mediated disorders. Notes on the study in general: With the multiple sclerosis repertoire cluster, none of the clinical or MRI features showed an association. In HTLV-1-associated myelopathy, TCR clonal expansion was greatest, and in multiple sclerosis it was least, below healthy controls.

The unsorted libraries originated from 2 million PBMCs kept at -80 C. cDNA was made by 5'RACE with 10-nucleotide random UMIs. TCRdb ran MiXCR on the 5' RACE reads and lists one entry per CDR3 protein. This table has some 43,000 distinct CDR3 sequences, 2.5% appearing once. This clonotype was detected ten times or more. What it binds is unknown. With 0 bases clipped from V and 4 bases from J, the junction kept 9 bases outside the gene matches. Germline V gene data show CDR1 as DFQATT and CDR2 as SNEGSKA (reference sequence). The CDR3 has 16 amino acids. This TCR came from a man aged 30 to 39 with multiple sclerosis. The chain links TRBV20-1 to TRBJ1-5; 7 positions agree with TRBD1. The sample comprised PBMCs. The CDR3 is CSARDGKGARNQPQHF. The CDR3 DNA reads TGCAGTGCTAGAGATGGTAAGGGGGCGCGTAATCAGCCCCAGCATTTT.